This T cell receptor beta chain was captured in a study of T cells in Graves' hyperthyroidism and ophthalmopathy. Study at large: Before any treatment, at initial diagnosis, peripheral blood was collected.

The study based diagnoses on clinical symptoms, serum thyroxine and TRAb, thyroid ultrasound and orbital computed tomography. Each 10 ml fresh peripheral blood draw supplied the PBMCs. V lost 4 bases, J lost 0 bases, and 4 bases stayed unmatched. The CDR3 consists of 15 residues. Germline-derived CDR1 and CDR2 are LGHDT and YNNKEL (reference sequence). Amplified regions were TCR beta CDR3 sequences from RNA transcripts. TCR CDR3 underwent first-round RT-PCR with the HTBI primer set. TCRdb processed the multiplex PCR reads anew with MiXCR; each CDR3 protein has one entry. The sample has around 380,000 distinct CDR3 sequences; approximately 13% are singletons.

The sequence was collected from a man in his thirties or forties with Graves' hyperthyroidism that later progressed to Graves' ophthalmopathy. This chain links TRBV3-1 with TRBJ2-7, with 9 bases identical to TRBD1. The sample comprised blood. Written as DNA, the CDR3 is TGTGCCAGCAGCCCCACGGGACAGGGCTCCTACGAGCAGTACTTC. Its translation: CASSPTGQGSYEQYF.